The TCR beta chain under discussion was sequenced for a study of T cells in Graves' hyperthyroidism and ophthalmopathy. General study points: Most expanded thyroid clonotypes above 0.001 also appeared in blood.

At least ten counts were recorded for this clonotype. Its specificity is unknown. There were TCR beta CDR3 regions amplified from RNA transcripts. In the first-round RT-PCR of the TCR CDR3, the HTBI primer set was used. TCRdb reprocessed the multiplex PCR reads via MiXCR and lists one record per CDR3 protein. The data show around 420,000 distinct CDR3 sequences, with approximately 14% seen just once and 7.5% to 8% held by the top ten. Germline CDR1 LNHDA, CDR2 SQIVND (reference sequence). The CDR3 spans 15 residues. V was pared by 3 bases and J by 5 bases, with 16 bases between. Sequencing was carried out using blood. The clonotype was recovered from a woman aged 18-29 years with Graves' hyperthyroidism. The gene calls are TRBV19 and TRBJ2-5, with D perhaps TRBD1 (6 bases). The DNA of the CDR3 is TGTGCCAGTAGTATCGGACAGCATCCCGGGGAGACCCAGTACTTC. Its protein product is CASSIGQHPGETQYF.